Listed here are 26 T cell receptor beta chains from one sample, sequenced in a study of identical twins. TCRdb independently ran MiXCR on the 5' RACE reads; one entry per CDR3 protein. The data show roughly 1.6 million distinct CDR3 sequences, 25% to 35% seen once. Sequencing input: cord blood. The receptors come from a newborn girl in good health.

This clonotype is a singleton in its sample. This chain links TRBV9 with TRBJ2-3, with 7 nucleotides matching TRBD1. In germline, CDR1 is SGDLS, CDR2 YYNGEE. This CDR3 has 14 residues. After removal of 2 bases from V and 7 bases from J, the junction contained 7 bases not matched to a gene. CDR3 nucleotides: TGTGCCAGCAGCGTCACACAGGGGCCCCATACGCAGTATTTT. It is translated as CASSVTQGPHTQYF. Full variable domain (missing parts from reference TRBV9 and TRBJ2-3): DSGVTQTPKHLITATGQRVTLRCSPRSGDLSVYWYQQSLDQGLQFLIQYYNGEERAKGNILERFSAQQFPDLHSELNLSSLELGDSALYFCASSVTQGPHTQYFGPGTRLTVL.

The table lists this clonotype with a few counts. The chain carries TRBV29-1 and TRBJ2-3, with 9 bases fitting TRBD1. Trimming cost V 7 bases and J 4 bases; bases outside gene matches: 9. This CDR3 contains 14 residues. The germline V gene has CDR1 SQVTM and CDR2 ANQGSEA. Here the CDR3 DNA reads TGCAGCGCCCCCGGGACAGGGATTGCAGATACGCAGTATTTT. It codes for CSAPGTGIADTQYF.

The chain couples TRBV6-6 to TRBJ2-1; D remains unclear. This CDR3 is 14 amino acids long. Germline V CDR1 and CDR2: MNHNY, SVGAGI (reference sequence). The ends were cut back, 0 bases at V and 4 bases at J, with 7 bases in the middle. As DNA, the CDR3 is TGTGCCAGCAGTTACTCCAGCGCGTACAATGAGCAGTTCTTC. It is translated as CASSYSSAYNEQFF.

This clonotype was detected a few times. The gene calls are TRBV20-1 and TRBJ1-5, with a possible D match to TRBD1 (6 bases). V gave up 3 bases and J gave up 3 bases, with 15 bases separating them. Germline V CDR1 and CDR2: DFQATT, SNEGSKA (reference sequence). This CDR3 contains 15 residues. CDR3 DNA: TGCAGTGCTAGTGGCAGGGGACGGCTCAATCAGCCCCAGCATTTT. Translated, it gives CSASGRGRLNQPQHF.

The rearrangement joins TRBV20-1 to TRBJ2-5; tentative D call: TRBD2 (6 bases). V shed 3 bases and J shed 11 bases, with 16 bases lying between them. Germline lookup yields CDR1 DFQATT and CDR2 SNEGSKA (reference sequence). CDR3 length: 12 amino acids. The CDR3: CSARGTANGQYF. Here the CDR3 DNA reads TGCAGTGCTAGGGGGACTGCAAACGGGCAGTACTTC.

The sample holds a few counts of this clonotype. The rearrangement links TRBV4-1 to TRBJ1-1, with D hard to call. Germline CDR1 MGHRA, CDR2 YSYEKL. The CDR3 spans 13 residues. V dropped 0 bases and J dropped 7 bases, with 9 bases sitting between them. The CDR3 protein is CASSQDLLLEAFF. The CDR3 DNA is TGCGCCAGCAGCCAAGATCTTTTGCTTGAAGCTTTCTTT.

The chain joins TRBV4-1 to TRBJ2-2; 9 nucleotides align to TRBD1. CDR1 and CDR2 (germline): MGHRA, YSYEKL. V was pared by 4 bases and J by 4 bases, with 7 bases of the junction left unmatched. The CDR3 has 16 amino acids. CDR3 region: CASSRPGQGPTGELFF. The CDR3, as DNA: TGCGCCAGCAGCCGCCCGGGACAGGGTCCCACCGGGGAGCTGTTTTTT.

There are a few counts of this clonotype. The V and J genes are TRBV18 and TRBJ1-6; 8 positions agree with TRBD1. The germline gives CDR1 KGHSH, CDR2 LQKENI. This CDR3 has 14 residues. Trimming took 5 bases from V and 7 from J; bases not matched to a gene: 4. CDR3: CASSIGQGNSPLHF. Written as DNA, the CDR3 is TGTGCCAGCTCAATCGGACAGGGCAATTCACCCCTCCACTTT. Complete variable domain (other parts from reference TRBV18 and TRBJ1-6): NAGVMQNPRHLVRRRGQEARLRCSPMKGHSHVYWYRQLPEEGLKFMVYLQKENIIDESGMPKERFSAEFPKEGPSILRIQQVVRGDSAAYFCASSIGQGNSPLHFGNGTRLTVT.

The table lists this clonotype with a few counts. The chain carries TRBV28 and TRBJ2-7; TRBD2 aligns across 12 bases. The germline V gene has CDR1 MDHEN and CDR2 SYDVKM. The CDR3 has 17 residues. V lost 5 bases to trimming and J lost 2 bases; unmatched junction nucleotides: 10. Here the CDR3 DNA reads TGTGCCAGCAGTCTACTAGCGGGAGGCCCTCCACCCTACGAGCAGTACTTC. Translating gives CASSLLAGGPPPYEQYF.

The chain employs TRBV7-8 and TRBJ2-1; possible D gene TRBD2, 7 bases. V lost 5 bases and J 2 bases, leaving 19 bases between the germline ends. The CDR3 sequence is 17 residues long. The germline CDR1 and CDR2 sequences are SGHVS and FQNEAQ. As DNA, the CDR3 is TGTGCCAGCAGCCTGCCAAGGGTGCGGGGGCCCTACAATGAGCAGTTCTTC. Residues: CASSLPRVRGPYNEQFF.

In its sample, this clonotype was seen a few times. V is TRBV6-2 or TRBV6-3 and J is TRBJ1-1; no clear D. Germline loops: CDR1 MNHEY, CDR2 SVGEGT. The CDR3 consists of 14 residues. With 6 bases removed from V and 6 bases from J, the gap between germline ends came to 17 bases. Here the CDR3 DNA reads TGTGCCAGCAGCCTCGACGTTTTGGAGCCTGAAGCTTTCTTT. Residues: CASSLDVLEPEAFF.

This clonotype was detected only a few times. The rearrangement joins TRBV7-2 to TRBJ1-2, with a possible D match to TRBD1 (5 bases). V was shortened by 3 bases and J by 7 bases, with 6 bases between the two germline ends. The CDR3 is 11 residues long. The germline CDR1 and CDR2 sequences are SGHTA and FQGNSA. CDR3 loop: CASSFRVGYTF. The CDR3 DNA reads TGTGCCAGCAGCTTCAGGGTTGGCTACACCTTC. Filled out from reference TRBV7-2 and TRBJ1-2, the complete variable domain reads GAGVSQSPSNKVTEKGKDVELRCDPISGHTALYWYRQSLGQGLEFLIYFQGNSAPDKSGLPSDRFSAERTGGSVSTLTIQRTQQEDSAVYLCASSFRVGYTFGSGTRLTVV.

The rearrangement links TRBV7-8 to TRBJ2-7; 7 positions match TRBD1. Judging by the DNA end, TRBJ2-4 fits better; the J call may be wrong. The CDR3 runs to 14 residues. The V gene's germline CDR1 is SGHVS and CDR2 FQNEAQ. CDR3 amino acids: CASSLDNRGSIQYF. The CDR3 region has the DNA TGTGCCAGCAGCTTGGATAACAGGGGAAGCATTCAGTACTTC.

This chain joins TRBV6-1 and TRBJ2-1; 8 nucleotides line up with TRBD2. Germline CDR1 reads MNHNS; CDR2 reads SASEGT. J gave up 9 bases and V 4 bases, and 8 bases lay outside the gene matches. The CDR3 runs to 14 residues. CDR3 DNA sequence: TGTGCCAGCAGTGGCGGGGGGACTAAATTTGAGCAGTTCTTC. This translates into CASSGGGTKFEQFF.

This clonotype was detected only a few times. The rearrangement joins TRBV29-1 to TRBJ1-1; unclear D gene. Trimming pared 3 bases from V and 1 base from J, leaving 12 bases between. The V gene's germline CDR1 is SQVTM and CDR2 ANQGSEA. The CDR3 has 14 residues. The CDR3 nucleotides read TGCAGCGTTGATTATGCAGGTTGGAACACTGAAGCTTTCTTT. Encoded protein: CSVDYAGWNTEAFF.

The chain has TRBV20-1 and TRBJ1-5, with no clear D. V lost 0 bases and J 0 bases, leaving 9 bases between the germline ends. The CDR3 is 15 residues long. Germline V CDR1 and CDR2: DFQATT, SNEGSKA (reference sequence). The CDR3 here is CSARDLGCSNQPQHF. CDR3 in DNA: TGCAGTGCTAGAGATCTCGGGTGTAGCAATCAGCCCCAGCATTTT.

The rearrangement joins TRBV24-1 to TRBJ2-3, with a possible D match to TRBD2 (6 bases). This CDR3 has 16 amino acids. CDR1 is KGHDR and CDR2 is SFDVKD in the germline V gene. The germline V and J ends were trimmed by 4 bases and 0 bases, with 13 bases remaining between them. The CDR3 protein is CATSDRSGSSTDTQYF. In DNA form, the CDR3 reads TGTGCCACCAGTGACCGGAGCGGGTCTAGCACAGATACGCAGTATTTT.

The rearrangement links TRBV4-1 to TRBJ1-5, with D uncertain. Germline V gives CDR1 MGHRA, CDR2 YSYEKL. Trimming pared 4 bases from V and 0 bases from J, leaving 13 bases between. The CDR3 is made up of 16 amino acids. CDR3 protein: CASSLVSLYSNQPQHF. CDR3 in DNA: TGCGCCAGCAGCCTCGTTTCACTGTATAGCAATCAGCCCCAGCATTTT.

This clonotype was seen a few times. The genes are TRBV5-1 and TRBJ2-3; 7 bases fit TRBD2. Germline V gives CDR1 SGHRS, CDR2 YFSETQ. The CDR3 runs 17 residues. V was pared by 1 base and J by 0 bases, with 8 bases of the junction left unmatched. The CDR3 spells CASSLLSSGASTDTQYF. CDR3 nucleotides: TGCGCCAGCAGCTTGTTGTCGAGCGGGGCAAGCACAGATACGCAGTATTTT.

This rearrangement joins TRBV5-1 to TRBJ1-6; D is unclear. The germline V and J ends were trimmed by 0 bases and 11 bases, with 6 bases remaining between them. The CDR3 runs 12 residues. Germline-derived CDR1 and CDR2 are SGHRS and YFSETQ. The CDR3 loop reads CASSLGWAPLHF. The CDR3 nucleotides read TGCGCCAGCAGCTTGGGATGGGCACCCCTCCACTTT.

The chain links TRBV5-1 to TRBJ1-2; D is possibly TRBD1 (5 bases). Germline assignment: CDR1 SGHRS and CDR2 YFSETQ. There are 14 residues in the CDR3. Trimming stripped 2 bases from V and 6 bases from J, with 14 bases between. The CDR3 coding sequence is TGCGCCAGCAGCTTCGGGACGATGAAAAATGGCTACACCTTC. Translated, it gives CASSFGTMKNGYTF.

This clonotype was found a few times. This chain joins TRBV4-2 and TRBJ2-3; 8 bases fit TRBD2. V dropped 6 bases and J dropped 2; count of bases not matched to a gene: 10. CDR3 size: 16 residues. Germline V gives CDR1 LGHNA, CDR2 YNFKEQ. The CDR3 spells CASSRTGGYDTDTQYF. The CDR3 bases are TGTGCCAGCAGTCGCACGGGGGGGTACGACACAGATACGCAGTATTTT.

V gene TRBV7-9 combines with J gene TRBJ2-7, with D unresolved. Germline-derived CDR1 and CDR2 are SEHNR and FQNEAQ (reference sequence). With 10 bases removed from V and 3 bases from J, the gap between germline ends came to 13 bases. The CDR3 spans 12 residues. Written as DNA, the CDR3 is TGTGCCACCTCCACAATTAACTACGAGCAGTACTTC. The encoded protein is CATSTINYEQYF.

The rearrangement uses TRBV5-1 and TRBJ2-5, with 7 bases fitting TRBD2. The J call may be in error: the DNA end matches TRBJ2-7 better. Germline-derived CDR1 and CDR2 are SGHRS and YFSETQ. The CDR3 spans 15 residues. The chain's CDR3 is CASTQRTGLRYEQYF. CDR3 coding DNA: TGCGCCAGCACACAAAGAACGGGACTAAGGTACGAGCAGTACTTC.

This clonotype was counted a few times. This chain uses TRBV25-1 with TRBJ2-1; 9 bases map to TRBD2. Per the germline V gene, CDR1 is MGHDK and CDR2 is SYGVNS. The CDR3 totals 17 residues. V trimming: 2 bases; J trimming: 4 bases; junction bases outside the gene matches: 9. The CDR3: CASSEGLAGARYNEQFF. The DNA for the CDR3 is TGTGCCAGCAGTGAAGGGTTAGCGGGGGCCCGATACAATGAGCAGTTCTTC.

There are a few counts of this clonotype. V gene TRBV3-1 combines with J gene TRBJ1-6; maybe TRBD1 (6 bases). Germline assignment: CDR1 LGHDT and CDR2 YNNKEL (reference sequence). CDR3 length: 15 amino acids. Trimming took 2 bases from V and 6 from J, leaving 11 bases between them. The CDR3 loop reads CASSQSTGSNSPLHF. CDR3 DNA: TGTGCCAGCAGCCAATCAACAGGGTCTAATTCACCCCTCCACTTT.